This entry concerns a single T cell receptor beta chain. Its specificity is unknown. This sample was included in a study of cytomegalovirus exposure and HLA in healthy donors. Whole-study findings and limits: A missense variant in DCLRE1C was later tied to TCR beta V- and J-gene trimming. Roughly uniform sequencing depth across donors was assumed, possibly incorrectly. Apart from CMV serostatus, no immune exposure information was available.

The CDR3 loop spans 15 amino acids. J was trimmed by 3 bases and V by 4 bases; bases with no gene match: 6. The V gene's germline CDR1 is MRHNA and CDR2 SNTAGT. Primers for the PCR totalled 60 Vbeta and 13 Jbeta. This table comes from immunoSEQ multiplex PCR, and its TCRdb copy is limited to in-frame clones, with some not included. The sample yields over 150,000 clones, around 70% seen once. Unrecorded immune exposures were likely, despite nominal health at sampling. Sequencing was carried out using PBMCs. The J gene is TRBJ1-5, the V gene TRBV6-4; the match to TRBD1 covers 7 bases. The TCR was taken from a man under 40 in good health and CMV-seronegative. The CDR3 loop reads CASSGADRVNQPQHF. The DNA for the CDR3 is TGTGCCAGCAGTGGTGCAGACAGGGTCAATCAGCCCCAGCATTTT.